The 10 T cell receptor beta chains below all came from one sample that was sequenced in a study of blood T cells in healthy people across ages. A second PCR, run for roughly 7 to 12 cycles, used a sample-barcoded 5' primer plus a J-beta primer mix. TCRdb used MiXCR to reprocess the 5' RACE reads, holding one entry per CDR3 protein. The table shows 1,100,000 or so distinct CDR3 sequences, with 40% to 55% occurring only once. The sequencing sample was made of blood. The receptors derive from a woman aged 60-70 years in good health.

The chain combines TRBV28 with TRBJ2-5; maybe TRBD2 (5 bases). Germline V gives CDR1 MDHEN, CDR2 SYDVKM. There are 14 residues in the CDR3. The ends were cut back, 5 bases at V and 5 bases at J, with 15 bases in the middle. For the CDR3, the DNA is TGTGCCAGCAGTGTCGAGGGCACTAAGGAGACCCAGTACTTC. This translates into CASSVEGTKETQYF.

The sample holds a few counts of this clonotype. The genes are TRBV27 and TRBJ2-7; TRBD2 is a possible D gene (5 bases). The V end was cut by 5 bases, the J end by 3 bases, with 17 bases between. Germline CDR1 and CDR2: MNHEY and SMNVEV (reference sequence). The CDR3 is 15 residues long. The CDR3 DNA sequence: TGTGCCAGCAGTCCACGGGGTGCAGTCTACTACGAGCAGTACTTC. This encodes CASSPRGAVYYEQYF.

CDR3 nucleotide sequence: TGTGCCAGCGGTGTTTACTTCAATGAGCAGTTCTTC. Translating gives CASGVYFNEQFF. This chain links TRBV25-1 with TRBJ2-1, with unresolved D. V shed 8 bases and J shed 6 bases, with 11 bases lying between them. CDR1 and CDR2 from the germline V gene are MGHDK and SYGVNS. The CDR3 runs to 12 residues.

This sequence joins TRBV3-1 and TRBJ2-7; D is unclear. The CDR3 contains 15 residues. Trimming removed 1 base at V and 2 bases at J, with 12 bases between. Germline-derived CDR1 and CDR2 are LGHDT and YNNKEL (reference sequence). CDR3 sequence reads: CASSQALVEAYEQYF. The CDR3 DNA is TGTGCCAGCAGCCAAGCACTGGTTGAGGCCTACGAGCAGTACTTC.

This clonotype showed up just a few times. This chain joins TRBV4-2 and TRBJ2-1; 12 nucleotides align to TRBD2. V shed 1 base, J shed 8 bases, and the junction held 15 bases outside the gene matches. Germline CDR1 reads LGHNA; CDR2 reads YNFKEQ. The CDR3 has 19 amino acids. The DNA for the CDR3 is TGTGCCAGCAGCCAAGGGCCACCTAGCGGGAGGGCCCTCTCCGATGAGCAGTTCTTC. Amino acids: CASSQGPPSGRALSDEQFF.

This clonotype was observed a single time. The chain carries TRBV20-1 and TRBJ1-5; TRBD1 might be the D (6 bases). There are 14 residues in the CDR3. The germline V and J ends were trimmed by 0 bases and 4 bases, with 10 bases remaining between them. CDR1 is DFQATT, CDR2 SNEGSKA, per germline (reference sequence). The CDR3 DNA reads TGCAGTGCTAGAGATGGGGGCCTTAATCAGCCCCAGCATTTT. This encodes CSARDGGLNQPQHF.

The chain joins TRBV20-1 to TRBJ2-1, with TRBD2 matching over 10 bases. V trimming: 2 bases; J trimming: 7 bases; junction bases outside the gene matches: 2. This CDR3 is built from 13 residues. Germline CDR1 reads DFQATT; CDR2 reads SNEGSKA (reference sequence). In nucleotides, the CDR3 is TGCAGTGCTAGACTAGCGGGAGCAAATGAGCAGTTCTTC. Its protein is CSARLAGANEQFF.

Written as DNA, the CDR3 is TGTGCCAGCAGCTCCCTGGGGGGCGGCTATGGCTACACCTTC. Translated: CASSSLGGGYGYTF. The chain uses TRBV11-2 and TRBJ1-2, with D perhaps matching TRBD1 (6 bases). Germline CDR1 and CDR2: SGHAT and FQNNGV. The CDR3 loop spans 14 amino acids. With 4 bases removed from V and 4 bases from J, the gap between germline ends came to 13 bases. Based on the CDR3 plus reference TRBV11-2 and TRBJ1-2, the full variable domain is EAGVAQSPRYKIIEKRQSVAFWCNPISGHATLYWYQQILGQGPKLLIQFQNNGVVDDSQLPKDRFSAERLKGVDSTLKIQPAKLEDSAVYLCASSSLGGGYGYTFGSGTRLTVV.

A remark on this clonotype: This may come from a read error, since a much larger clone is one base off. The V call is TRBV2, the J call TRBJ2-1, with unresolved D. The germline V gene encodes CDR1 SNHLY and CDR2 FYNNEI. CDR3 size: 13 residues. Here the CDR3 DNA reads TGTGCCAGCAGTGAACAGCTCCACAATGAGCGGTTCTTC. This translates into CASSEQLHNERFF.

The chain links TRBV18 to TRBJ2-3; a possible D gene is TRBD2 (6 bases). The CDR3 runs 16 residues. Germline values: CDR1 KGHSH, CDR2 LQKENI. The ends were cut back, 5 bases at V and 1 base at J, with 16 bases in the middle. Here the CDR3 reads CASSFRAGGGTDTQYF. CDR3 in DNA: TGTGCCAGCTCATTCCGAGCGGGCGGCGGCACAGATACGCAGTATTTT.